Given below is one TCR beta chain in context. Its antigen is not known. TCR beta CDR3 regions were amplified from RNA transcripts. First-round RT-PCR employed HTBI primers, with a second-round multiplex PCR after it. In TCRdb, the multiplex PCR reads were re-called with MiXCR into one record per CDR3 protein. The sample shows approximately 410,000 distinct CDR3 sequences, about 16% of them seen only once. Between the trimmed V and J ends, which lost 1 base and 5 bases, there was a span of 11 bases. The CDR3 sequence is 14 residues long. Looked up from germline, CDR1 is LGHDT and CDR2 is YNNKEL (reference sequence). This sample was taken from a study of Graves' ophthalmopathy and Graves' hyperthyroidism. Findings and limits, study-wide: Most expanded clonotypes from thyroid (those above 0.001 frequency) were also found in blood.

The clonotype originates from a woman between 18 and 29 years old with stable Graves' hyperthyroidism. The rearrangement uses TRBV3-1 and TRBJ1-2; the D is unclear. Sequencing was performed on peripheral blood. The CDR3, as DNA: TGTGCCAGCAGCCAAGTGGGCGGCATATATGGCTACACCTTC. Translated: CASSQVGGIYGYTF.